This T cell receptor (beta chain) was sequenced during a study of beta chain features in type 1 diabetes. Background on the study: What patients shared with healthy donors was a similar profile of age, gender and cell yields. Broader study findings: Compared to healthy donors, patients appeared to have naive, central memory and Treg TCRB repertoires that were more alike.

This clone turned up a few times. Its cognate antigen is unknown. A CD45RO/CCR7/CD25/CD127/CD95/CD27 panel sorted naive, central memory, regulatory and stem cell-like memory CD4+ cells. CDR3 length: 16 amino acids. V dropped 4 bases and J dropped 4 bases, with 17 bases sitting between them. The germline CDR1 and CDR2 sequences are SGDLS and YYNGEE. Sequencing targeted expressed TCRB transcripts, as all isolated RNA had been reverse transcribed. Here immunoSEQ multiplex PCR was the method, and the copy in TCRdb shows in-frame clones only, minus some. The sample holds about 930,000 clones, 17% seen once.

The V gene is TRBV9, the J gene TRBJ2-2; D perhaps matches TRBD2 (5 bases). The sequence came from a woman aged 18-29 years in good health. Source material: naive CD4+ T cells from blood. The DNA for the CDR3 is TGTGCCAGCAGCCCCCGGGGTGCCCGTACCACCGGGGAGCTGTTTTTT. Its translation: CASSPRGARTTGELFF.